The T cell receptor (beta chain) under discussion was sequenced for a study of molecular identifiers for immune sequencing clone quantification. TCRdb re-analysed the PCR reads in MiXCR, keeping a single row per CDR3 protein. Of a few hundred thousand distinct CDR3 sequences in the sample, about a fifth were seen once. This CDR3 contains 11 residues. The germline V and J ends were trimmed by 2 bases and 6 bases, with 4 bases remaining between them. Germline V gene data show CDR1 as MGHDK and CDR2 as SYGVNS. Notes on the study in general: In CMV-specific effectors, clones above 20 copies held over 99% of molecules; naive, under 1%.

This clonotype has a handful of counts. No antigen is known for it. The chain joins TRBV25-1 to TRBJ2-5; no definite D call. The TCR was taken from a human donor in good health. Some libraries in this study had Jurkat cell RNA spiked in. Material: naive CD8+ T cells from blood, with Jurkat cell RNA spiked in. Subset given: FACS-sorted CD8+CD4-CCR7+CD45RA+ naive T cells. CDR3 in DNA: TGTGCCAGCAGTGAAGGGCAGACCCAGTACTTC. It translates to CASSEGQTQYF.